This T cell receptor (beta chain) was profiled in a study of cytomegalovirus exposure and HLA in healthy donors. Germline V gene lookup returns CDR1 KGHSH and CDR2 LQKENI. Deletions cut 4 bases from V and 6 bases from J, with 19 bases between. This CDR3 comprises 15 residues. Comment on this clone: Its antigen is undetermined.

Study results and caveats: Among donors in an Asian-associated ancestry cluster, a later analysis reportedly found fewer N-insertions than the roughly 730-donor mean.

Vbeta (60) and Jbeta (13) primers were used in the PCR. This table comes from immunoSEQ multiplex PCR, and its TCRdb copy is limited to in-frame clones, with some not included. In the table there are 250,000 to 350,000 clones, over 70% of which are singletons. This TCR was sampled from a girl aged 2 to 9 in good health and CMV-seronegative. The sequenced sample was PBMCs. This chain joins TRBV18 and TRBJ2-7; the D gene is possibly TRBD1 (6 bases). The DNA of the CDR3 is TGTGCCAGCTCACTCAACTCCGGGACACAGGGCGAGCAGTACTTC. This gives the protein CASSLNSGTQGEQYF.